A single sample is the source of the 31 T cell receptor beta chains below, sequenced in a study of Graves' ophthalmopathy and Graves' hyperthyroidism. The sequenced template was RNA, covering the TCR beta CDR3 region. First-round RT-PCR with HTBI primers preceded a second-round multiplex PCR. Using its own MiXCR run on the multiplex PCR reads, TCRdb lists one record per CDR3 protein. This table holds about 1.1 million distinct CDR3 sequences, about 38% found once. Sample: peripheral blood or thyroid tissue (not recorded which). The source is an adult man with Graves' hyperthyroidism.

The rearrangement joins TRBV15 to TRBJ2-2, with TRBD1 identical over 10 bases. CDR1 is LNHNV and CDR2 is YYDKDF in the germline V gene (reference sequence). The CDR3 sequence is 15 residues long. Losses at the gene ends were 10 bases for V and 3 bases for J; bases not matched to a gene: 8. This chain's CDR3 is CAIRNGQGDTGELFF. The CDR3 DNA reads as TGTGCCATTAGGAACGGACAGGGGGACACCGGGGAGCTGTTTTTT.

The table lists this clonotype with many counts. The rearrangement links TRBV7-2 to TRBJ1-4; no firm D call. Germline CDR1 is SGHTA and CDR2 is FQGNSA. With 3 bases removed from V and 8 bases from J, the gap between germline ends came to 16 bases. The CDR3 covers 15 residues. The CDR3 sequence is CASSFKTAGEEKLFF. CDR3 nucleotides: TGTGCCAGCAGCTTCAAGACGGCGGGTGAGGAAAAACTGTTTTTT.

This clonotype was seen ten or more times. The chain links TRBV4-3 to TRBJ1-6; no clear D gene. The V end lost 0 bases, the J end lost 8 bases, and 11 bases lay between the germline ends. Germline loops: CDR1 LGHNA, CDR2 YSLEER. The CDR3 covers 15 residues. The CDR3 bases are TGCGCCAGCAGCCAAGATCGTAGAGACCATTCACCCCTCCACTTT. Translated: CASSQDRRDHSPLHF.

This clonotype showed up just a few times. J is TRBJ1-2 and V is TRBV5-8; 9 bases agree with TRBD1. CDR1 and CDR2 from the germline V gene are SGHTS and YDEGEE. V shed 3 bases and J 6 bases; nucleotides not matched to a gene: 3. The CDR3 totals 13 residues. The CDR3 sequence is CASSWTGVHGYTF. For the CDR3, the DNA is TGTGCCAGCAGCTGGACAGGGGTTCATGGCTACACCTTC.

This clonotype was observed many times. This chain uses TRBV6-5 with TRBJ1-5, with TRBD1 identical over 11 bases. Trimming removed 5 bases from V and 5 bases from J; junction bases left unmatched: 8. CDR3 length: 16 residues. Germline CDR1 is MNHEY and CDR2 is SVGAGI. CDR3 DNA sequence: TGTGCCAGCAGTGACGGGACAGGGGGTTGGCATCAGCCCCAGCATTTT. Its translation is CASSDGTGGWHQPQHF.

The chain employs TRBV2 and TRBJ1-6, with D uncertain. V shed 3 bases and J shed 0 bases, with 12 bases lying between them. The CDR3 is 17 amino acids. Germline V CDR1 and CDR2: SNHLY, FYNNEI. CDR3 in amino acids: CASSEGMGSSYNSPLHF. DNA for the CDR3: TGTGCCAGCAGTGAGGGCATGGGAAGCTCCTATAATTCACCCCTCCACTTT.

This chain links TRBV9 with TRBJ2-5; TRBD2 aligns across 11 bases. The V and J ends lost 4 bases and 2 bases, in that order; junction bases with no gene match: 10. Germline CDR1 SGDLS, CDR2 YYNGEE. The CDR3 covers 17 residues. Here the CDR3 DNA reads TGTGCCAGCAGCCGAACTGGACTAGCGGGCCTACAAGAGACCCAGTACTTC. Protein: CASSRTGLAGLQETQYF.

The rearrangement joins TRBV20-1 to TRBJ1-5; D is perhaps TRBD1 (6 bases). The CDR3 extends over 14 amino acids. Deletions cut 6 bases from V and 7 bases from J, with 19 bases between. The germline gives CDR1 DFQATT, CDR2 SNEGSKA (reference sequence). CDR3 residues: CSASAGAGGQPQHF. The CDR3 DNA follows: TGCAGTGCCTCGGCAGGGGCCGGTGGACAGCCCCAGCATTTT.

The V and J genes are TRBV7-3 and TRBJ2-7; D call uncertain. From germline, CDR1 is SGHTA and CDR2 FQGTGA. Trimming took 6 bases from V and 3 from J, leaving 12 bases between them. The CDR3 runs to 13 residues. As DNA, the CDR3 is TGTGCCAGCAGATTTGGGTCGGGCTACGAGCAGTACTTC. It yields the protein CASRFGSGYEQYF.

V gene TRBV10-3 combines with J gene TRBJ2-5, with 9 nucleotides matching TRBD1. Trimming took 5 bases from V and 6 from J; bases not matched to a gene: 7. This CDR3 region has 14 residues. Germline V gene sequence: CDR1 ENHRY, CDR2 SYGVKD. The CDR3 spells CAISSGTGLQTQYF. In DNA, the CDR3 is TGTGCCATCAGTAGCGGGACAGGGCTGCAGACCCAGTACTTC.

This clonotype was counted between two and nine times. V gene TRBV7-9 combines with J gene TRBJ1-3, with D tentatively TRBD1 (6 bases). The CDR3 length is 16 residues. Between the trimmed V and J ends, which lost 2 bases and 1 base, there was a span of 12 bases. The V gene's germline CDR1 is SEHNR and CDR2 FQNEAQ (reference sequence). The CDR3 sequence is CASSLWTVLSGNTIYF. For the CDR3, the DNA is TGTGCCAGCAGCTTATGGACAGTCTTATCTGGAAACACCATATATTTT.

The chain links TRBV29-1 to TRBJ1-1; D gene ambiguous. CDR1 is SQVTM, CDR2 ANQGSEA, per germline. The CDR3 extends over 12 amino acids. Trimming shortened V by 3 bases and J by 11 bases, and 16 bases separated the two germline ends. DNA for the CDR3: TGCAGCGTTGACCAGCGGGGATTTCTTGCTTTCTTT. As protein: CSVDQRGFLAFF.

In DNA form, the CDR3 reads TGTGCCAGCAGTGACCCCGGACAGGGAACAGAGACCCAGTACTTC. Its protein is CASSDPGQGTETQYF. The gene calls are TRBV25-1 and TRBJ2-5, with 8 bases that match TRBD1. J lost 4 bases, V lost 3 bases, and 7 bases had no gene match. This CDR3 has 15 amino acids. CDR1 and CDR2 from the germline V gene are MGHDK and SYGVNS.

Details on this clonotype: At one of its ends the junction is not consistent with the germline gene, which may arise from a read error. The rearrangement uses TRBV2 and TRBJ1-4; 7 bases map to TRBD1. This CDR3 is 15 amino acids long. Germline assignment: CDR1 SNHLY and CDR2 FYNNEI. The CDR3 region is CASRSLTGPNEKLFF. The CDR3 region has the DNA TGTGCTAGCAGGTCTTTGACAGGGCCTAATGAAAAACTGTTTTTT.

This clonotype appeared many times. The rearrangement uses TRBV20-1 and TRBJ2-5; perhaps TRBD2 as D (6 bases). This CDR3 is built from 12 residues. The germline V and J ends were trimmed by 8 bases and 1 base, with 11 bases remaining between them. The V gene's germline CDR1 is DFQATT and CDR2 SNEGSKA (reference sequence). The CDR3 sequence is CSTGLTQETQYF. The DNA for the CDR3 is TGCAGTACCGGACTAACCCAAGAGACCCAGTACTTC.

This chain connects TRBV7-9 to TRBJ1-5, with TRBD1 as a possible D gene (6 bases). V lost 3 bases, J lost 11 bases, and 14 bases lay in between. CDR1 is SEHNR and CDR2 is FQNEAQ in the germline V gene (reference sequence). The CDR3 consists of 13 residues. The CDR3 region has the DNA TGTGCCAGCAGCTTGGACGGGGGGGGCGCCCAGCATTTT. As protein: CASSLDGGGAQHF.

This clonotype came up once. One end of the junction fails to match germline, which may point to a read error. The CDR3 nucleotides read TGTGCCACCAGGGGACCCACGAACACTGGGGAGCTGTTTTTC. It translates to CATRGPTNTGELFF. This chain links TRBV24-1 with TRBJ2-2, with D possibly called TRBD1 or TRBD2 (5 bases each). Germline-derived CDR1 and CDR2 are KGHDR and SFDVKD. The CDR3 totals 14 residues.

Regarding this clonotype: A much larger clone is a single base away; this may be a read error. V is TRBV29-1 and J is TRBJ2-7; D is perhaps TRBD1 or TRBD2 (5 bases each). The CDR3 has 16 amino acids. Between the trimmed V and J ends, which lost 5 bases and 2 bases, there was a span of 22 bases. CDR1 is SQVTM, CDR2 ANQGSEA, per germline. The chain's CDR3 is CSVTGTEKEETYEQYF. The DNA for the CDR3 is TGCAGCGTTACCGGGACGGAGAAAGAGGAAACCTACGAGCAGTACTTC.

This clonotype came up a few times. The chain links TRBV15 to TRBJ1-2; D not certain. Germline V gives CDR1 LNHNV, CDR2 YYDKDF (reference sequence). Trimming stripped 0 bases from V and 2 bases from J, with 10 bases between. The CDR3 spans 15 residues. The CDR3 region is CATSRDSSLNYGYTF. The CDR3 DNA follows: TGTGCCACCAGCAGAGACAGTAGCCTAAACTATGGCTACACCTTC.

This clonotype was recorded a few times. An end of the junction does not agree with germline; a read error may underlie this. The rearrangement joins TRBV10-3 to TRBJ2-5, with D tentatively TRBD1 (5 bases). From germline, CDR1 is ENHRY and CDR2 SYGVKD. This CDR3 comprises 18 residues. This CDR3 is CASSYSKRAGKYQETQYF. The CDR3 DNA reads TGTGCCAGCAGTTACTCAAAAAGGGCAGGGAAGTACCAAGAGACCCAGTACTTC.

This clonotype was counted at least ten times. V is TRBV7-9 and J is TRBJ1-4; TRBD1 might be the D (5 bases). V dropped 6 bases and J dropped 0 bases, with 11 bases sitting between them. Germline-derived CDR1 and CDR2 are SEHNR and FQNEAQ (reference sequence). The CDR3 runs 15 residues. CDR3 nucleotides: TGTGCCAGCAGAGCAGGGTTCGCAACTAATGAAAAACTGTTTTTT. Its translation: CASRAGFATNEKLFF. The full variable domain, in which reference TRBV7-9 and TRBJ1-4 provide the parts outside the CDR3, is DTGVSQNPRHKITKRGQNVTFRCDPISEHNRLYWYRQTLGQGPEFLTYFQNEAQLEKSRLLSDRFSAERPKGSFSTLEIQRTEQGDSAMYLCASRAGFATNEKLFFGSGTQLSVL.

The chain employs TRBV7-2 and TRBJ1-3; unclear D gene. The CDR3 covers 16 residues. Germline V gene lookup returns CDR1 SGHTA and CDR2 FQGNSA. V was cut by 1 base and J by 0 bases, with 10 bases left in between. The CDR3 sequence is CASSLVGWSSGNTIYF. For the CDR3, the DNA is TGTGCCAGCAGCTTAGTAGGGTGGAGCTCTGGAAACACCATATATTTT.

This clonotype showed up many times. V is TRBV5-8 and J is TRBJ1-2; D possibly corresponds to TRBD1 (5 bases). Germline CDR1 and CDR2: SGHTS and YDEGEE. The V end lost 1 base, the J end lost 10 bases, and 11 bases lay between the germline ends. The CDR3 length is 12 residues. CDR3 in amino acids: CASSLRDSDYTF. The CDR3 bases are TGTGCCAGCAGCTTGAGAGACAGCGACTACACCTTC.

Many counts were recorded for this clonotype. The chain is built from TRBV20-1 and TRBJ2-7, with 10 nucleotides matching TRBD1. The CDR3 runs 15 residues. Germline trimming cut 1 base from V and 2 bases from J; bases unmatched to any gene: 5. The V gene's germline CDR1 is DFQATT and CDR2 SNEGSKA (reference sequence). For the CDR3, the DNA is TGCAGTGCTAGAGGGACCGGGACAGGGGCCTACGAGCAGTACTTC. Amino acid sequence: CSARGTGTGAYEQYF.

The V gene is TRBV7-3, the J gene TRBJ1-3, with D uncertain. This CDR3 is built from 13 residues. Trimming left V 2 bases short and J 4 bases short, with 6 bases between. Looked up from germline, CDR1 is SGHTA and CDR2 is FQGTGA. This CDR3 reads CASSLEEGNTIYF. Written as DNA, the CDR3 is TGTGCCAGCAGCTTAGAAGAGGGAAACACCATATATTTT.

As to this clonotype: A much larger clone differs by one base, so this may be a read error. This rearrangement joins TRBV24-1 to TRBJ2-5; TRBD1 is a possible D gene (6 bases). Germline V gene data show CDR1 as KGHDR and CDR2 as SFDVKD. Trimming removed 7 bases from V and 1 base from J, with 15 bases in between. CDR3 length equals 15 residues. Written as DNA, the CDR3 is TGTGCCACCAGCTCCCCTCGACAGGCCCAAGAGACCCAGTACTTC. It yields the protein CATSSPRQAQETQYF.

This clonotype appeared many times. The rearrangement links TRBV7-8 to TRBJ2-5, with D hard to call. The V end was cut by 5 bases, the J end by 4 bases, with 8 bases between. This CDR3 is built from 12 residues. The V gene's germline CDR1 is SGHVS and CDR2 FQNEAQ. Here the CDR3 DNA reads TGTGCCAGCAGCCCGGGTCCAGAGACCCAGTACTTC. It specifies CASSPGPETQYF.

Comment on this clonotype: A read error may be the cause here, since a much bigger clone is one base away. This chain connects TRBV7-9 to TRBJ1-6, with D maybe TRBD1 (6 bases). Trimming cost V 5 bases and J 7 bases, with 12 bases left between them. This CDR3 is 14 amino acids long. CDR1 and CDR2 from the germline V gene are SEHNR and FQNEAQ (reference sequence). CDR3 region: CASSQDRRNSPLHF. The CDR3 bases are TGTGCCAGCAGCCAAGACAGGAGGAATTCACCCCTCCACTTT.

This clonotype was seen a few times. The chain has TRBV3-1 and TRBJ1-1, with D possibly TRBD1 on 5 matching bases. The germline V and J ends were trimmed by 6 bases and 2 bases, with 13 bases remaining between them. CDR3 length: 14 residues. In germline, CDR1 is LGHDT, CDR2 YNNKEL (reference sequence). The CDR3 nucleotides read TGTGCCAGCAGGCCCCTTGACAGAAACACTGAAGCTTTCTTT. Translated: CASRPLDRNTEAFF.

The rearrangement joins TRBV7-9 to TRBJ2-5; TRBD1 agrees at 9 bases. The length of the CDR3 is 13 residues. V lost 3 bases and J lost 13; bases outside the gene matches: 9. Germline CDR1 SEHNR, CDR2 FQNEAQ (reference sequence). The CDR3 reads CASSFGTGHMRYF. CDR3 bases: TGTGCCAGCAGCTTTGGGACAGGGCACATGAGGTACTTC.

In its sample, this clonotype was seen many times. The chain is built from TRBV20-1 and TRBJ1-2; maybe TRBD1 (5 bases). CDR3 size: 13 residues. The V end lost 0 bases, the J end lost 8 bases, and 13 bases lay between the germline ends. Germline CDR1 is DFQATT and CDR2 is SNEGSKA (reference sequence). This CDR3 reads CSARDTGGGGYTF. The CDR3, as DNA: TGCAGTGCTAGAGATACAGGAGGCGGAGGCTACACCTTC.